This T cell receptor beta chain originates from a study of T cell clones after liver transplantation. Overall study: Tolerant meant at least one year fully off immunosuppression without liver enzymes above twice normal. Draws occurred before transplant, before withdrawal, and after complete or failed withdrawal.

Data came from immunoSEQ multiplex PCR; TCRdb stores just in-frame clones and leaves some out. Of about 78,000 clones listed, around 80% were seen once; the top ten hold over 0.45%. CDR1 is MGHRA, CDR2 YSYEKL, per germline. There are 16 residues in the CDR3. V shed 0 bases and J 5 bases; nucleotides not matched to a gene: 6. The rearrangement joins TRBV4-1 to TRBJ2-3; the match to TRBD2 covers 9 bases. Sequenced material: CD4+ T cells from blood, taken before liver transplant. This clonotype was obtained from a human donor who received a liver transplant. As DNA, the CDR3 is TGCGCCAGCAGCCAAGACATCGCGGGAGGGTTAGATACGCAGTATTTT. Protein: CASSQDIAGGLDTQYF.